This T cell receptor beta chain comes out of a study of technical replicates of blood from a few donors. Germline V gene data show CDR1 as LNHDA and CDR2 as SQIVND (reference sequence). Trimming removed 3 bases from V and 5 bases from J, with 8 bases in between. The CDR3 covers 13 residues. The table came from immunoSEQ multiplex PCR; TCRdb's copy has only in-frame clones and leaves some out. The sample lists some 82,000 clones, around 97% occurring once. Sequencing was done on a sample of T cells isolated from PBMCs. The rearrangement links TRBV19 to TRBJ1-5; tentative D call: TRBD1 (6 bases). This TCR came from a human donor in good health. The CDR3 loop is CASSMTGDQPQHF. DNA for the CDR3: TGTGCCAGTAGTATGACAGGAGATCAGCCCCAGCATTTT.